The 5 T cell receptor beta chains reported below all come from one sample, sequenced in a study of shared clonotypes between healthy human individuals. Clones were sequenced by immunoSEQ multiplex PCR, and TCRdb holds only the in-frame ones, with some missing. The sample has some 2.1 million clones; about 95% are singletons. Naivety among CD8 cells was defined by CD45RO negativity and positive CCR7 selection, thereby excluding terminally differentiated effector memory CD45RA+ cells. The specimen sequenced was naive CD8+ T cells sorted from blood. All receptors come from a man between 18 and 35 years old in good health.

The rearrangement uses TRBV27 and TRBJ2-7, with 7 bases matching TRBD1. CDR1 and CDR2 from the germline V gene are MNHEY and SMNVEV (reference sequence). This CDR3 is built from 15 residues. With V trimmed by 2 bases and J by 1 base, 5 bases remained unmatched. The CDR3, as DNA: TGTGCCAGCAGTTTAGAGACAGGGTCTTCCTACGAGCAGTACTTC. Translation gives CASSLETGSSYEQYF.

J is TRBJ1-6 and V is TRBV7-9; D uncertain. This CDR3 has 15 residues. CDR1 is SEHNR and CDR2 is FQNEAQ in the germline V gene (reference sequence). V shed 5 bases and J shed 3 bases, with 11 bases lying between them. The DNA for the CDR3 is TGTGCCAGCAGCCCACCGGGTCTCTATAATTCACCCCTCCACTTT. Translated: CASSPPGLYNSPLHF.

The chain joins TRBV7-9 to TRBJ2-7, with D perhaps TRBD2 (5 bases). Germline values: CDR1 SEHNR, CDR2 FQNEAQ (reference sequence). V gave up 5 bases and J gave up 2 bases, with 10 bases separating them. The CDR3 is 13 amino acids. CDR3 sequence: CASSGESTYEQYF. The CDR3 region has the DNA TGTGCCAGCAGCGGGGAGAGCACCTACGAGCAGTACTTC.

This chain uses TRBV11-2 with TRBJ2-3; D not certain. V lost 10 bases and J lost 4, with 12 bases in between. This CDR3 contains 12 residues. CDR1 is SGHAT, CDR2 FQNNGV, per germline. This chain's CDR3 is CATRRAPDTQYF. In nucleotides, the CDR3 is TGTGCCACTAGAAGAGCCCCAGATACGCAGTATTTT.

This chain joins TRBV7-6 and TRBJ1-2, with D possibly matching TRBD1 (5 bases). V was pared by 4 bases and J by 5 bases, with 14 bases between. Germline CDR1 reads SGHVS; CDR2 reads FNYEAQ. The CDR3 is made up of 14 amino acids. As DNA, the CDR3 is TGTGCCAGCAGCTCGATAGGGACGGGATATGGCTACACCTTC. The encoded protein is CASSSIGTGYGYTF.